This T cell receptor (beta chain) was documented in a study of identical twins. From the 5' RACE reads, TCRdb called clonotypes with MiXCR, one entry per CDR3 protein. Altogether some 730,000 distinct CDR3 sequences are present, 15% to 20% being singletons, with the ten largest covering approximately 14%. This CDR3 contains 17 residues. From germline, CDR1 is SGHVS and CDR2 FQNEAQ. The V gene lost 5 bases and the J gene lost 4 bases, with 21 bases spanning the gap. This clonotype was seen more than once but under ten times. The same sample was also used in a study of T cells expressing NK-cell markers. That report notes: For four donors, these clonotypes were likewise the leading ones in the CD3+CD56-NKG2C+ fraction.

This rearrangement joins TRBV7-8 to TRBJ2-1; tentative D call: TRBD2 (6 bases). The TCR comes from a woman between 18 and 30 years old in good health. Sequencing was carried out using PBMCs. The CDR3 coding sequence is TGTGCCAGCAGCCCACCGCCTGTGGGAGCGGGTTACAATGAGCAGTTCTTC. It specifies CASSPPPVGAGYNEQFF.